The 23 T cell receptor beta chains listed next were all sequenced from one sample in a study of blood T cell repertoires in COVID-19. Sequenced by immunoSEQ multiplex PCR; TCRdb stores in-frame clones only, minus some. Counted here are some 38,000 clones, over 80% occurring once; the ten biggest clones make up 15% to 19%. The sample comprised peripheral blood. The receptor source for this set is a woman aged 25 to 39 in a cohort sampled during active COVID-19.

V usage is TRBV6-6 and J usage is TRBJ1-2; the D gene is possibly TRBD1 (5 bases). V was pared by 0 bases and J by 8 bases, with 13 bases between. Looked up from germline, CDR1 is MNHNY and CDR2 is SVGAGI (reference sequence). The CDR3 extends over 14 amino acids. CDR3 sequence (DNA): TGTGCCAGCAGTTACTCGGTCAGGGTTGGAGGCTACACCTTC. It encodes CASSYSVRVGGYTF.

The CDR3 is CAWSGTETEAFF. Written as DNA, the CDR3 is TGTGCCTGGAGTGGAACAGAGACTGAAGCTTTCTTT. The chain links TRBV30 to TRBJ1-1, with D uncertain. The CDR3 sequence is 12 residues long. Deletions cut 1 base from V and 5 bases from J, with 8 bases between. The germline CDR1 and CDR2 sequences are GTSNPN and SVGIG (reference sequence).

This chain joins TRBV6-1 and TRBJ2-3; D is perhaps TRBD2 (5 bases). Trimming took 1 base from V and 0 from J, leaving 8 bases between them. The CDR3 contains 15 residues. Germline CDR1 is MNHNS and CDR2 is SASEGT. The DNA for the CDR3 is TGTGCCAGCAGTGAAGGGACTTTTAGCACAGATACGCAGTATTTT. Translating it yields CASSEGTFSTDTQYF.

This chain links TRBV6-6 with TRBJ1-6; no definite D call. The germline CDR1 and CDR2 sequences are MNHNY and SVGAGI (reference sequence). V gave up 6 bases and J gave up 13 bases, with 13 bases separating them. This CDR3 spans 12 amino acids. The DNA for the CDR3 is TGTGCCAGCAGCCCTACAAGCGATCCCCTCCACTTT. Amino acid sequence: CASSPTSDPLHF.

The gene calls are TRBV14 and TRBJ2-1; TRBD2 matches 13 bases. V dropped 1 base and J dropped 0; count of bases not matched to a gene: 3. Germline loops: CDR1 SGHDN, CDR2 FVKESK. CDR3 length: 18 amino acids. For the CDR3, the DNA is TGTGCCAGCAGCCAAGCCGGGACTAGCGGGATCTCCTACAATGAGCAGTTCTTC. This translates into CASSQAGTSGISYNEQFF.

This CDR3 is CATSDPPSGGISSYNEQFF. The CDR3 DNA reads as TGTGCCACCAGTGATCCCCCCTCGGGCGGGATTAGCTCCTACAATGAGCAGTTCTTC. The chain combines TRBV24-1 with TRBJ2-1; D perhaps matches TRBD2 (6 bases). With 3 bases removed from V and 0 bases from J, the gap between germline ends came to 20 bases. The CDR3 has 19 residues. Germline loops: CDR1 KGHDR, CDR2 SFDVKD.

This clone showed up just once. This chain uses TRBV24-1 with TRBJ2-5, with 8 nucleotides matching TRBD1. Germline V gene lookup returns CDR1 KGHDR and CDR2 SFDVKD. The CDR3 totals 13 residues. Trimming took 6 bases from V and 4 from J; bases not matched to a gene: 3. The CDR3 region is CATSRQGRETQYF. CDR3 DNA sequence: TGTGCCACCAGTAGACAGGGGAGAGAGACCCAGTACTTC.

This chain joins TRBV6-5 and TRBJ2-7; TRBD2 might be the D (5 bases). The CDR3 totals 14 residues. Germline V gives CDR1 MNHEY, CDR2 SVGAGI. V was trimmed by 2 bases and J by 3 bases, leaving 11 bases between them. The DNA for the CDR3 is TGTGCCAGCAGTTACCGCGGTCGGGGCTACGAGCAGTACTTC. Protein product: CASSYRGRGYEQYF.

The V and J genes are TRBV13 and TRBJ2-7; TRBD1 aligns across 9 bases. Trimming at V came to 7 bases and at J to 5 bases, leaving 15 bases not matched to a gene. Germline V gene data show CDR1 as PRHDT and CDR2 as FYEKMQ (reference sequence). This CDR3 contains 16 residues. The CDR3 nucleotides read TGTGCCAGCATCTCAAGGGGGGGGACAGGGCATGACGAGCAGTACTTC. Translated, it gives CASISRGGTGHDEQYF. Together with reference TRBV13 and TRBJ2-7, the CDR3 gives the full variable domain: AAGVIQSPRHLIKEKRETATLKCYPIPRHDTVYWYQQGPGQDPQFLISFYEKMQSDKGSIPDRFSAQQFSDYHSELNMSSLELGDSALYFCASISRGGTGHDEQYFGPGTRLTVT.

This chain joins TRBV9 and TRBJ2-3, with TRBD2 matching over 12 bases. Unmatched junction bases numbered 11, after V lost 4 bases and J lost 2 bases. This CDR3 is 18 amino acids long. CDR1 and CDR2 from the germline V gene are SGDLS and YYNGEE. The CDR3 DNA reads TGTGCCAGCAGCCCCCGACGACGGACTAGCGGGGCCACAGATACGCAGTATTTT. Its translation is CASSPRRRTSGATDTQYF. The entire variable domain, with the rest obtained from reference TRBV9 and TRBJ2-3, is as follows: DSGVTQTPKHLITATGQRVTLRCSPRSGDLSVYWYQQSLDQGLQFLIQYYNGEERAKGNILERFSAQQFPDLHSELNLSSLELGDSALYFCASSPRRRTSGATDTQYFGPGTRLTVL.

This clone was recorded only once. J is TRBJ2-7 and V is TRBV30, with D possibly matching TRBD2 (7 bases). V was cut by 1 base and J by 6 bases, with 13 bases left in between. The CDR3 has 13 residues. Germline V lookup: CDR1 GTSNPN, CDR2 SVGIG (reference sequence). CDR3 coding DNA: TGTGCCTGGAGTGGGGGGGGGCGCGGCGAGCAGTACTTC. Its translation: CAWSGGGRGEQYF.

The J gene is TRBJ2-3, the V gene TRBV13, with 8 bases that match TRBD1. The V and J ends lost 5 bases and 5 bases, in that order; junction bases with no gene match: 15. CDR1 PRHDT and CDR2 FYEKMQ come from the germline V gene (reference sequence). This CDR3 contains 17 residues. The CDR3 reads CASSARPGTGALDTQYF. CDR3 nucleotide sequence: TGTGCCAGCAGCGCCCGACCCGGGACAGGAGCATTAGATACGCAGTATTTT.

The chain recombines TRBV5-8 with TRBJ2-1, with D maybe TRBD2 (6 bases). V was shortened by 6 bases and J by 8 bases, with 21 bases between the two germline ends. CDR1 SGHTS and CDR2 YDEGEE come from the germline V gene. The CDR3 length is 15 residues. CDR3 coding DNA: TGTGCCAGCACCCAGCATGCCCCAGGAGGGGATGAGCAGTTCTTC. Translated, it gives CASTQHAPGGDEQFF. Using reference TRBV5-8 and TRBJ2-1 for the parts outside the CDR3, the full variable domain is EAGVTQSPTHLIKTRGQQATLRCSPISGHTSVYWYQQALGLGLQFLLWYDEGEERNRGNFPPRFSGRQFPNYSSELNVNALELEDSALYLCASTQHAPGGDEQFFGPGTRLTVL.

The chain is built from TRBV5-1 and TRBJ2-5; TRBD1 agrees at 7 bases. This CDR3 region has 14 residues. In germline, CDR1 is SGHRS, CDR2 YFSETQ. Losses at the gene ends were 5 bases for V and 5 bases for J; bases not matched to a gene: 9. CDR3 sequence: CASSSTGERETQYF. CDR3 bases: TGCGCCAGCAGTTCTACAGGGGAACGGGAGACCCAGTACTTC.

The chain combines TRBV7-9 with TRBJ2-1; tentatively, D is TRBD2 (6 bases). This CDR3 comprises 14 residues. Trimming pared 2 bases from V and 12 bases from J, leaving 17 bases between. The germline V gene encodes CDR1 SEHNR and CDR2 FQNEAQ (reference sequence). The CDR3 here is CASSLIGERVRQFF. Here the CDR3 DNA reads TGTGCCAGCAGCTTAATTGGGGAGCGGGTGCGGCAGTTCTTC.

The chain employs TRBV4-1 and TRBJ2-3; the match to TRBD2 covers 12 bases. CDR1 is MGHRA, CDR2 YSYEKL, per germline. CDR3 length equals 17 residues. The V and J ends lost 4 bases and 2 bases, in that order; junction bases with no gene match: 7. The CDR3: CASSLKGLAGYTDTQYF. CDR3 coding DNA: TGCGCCAGCAGCCTAAAGGGACTAGCGGGTTACACAGATACGCAGTATTTT.

This chain's CDR3 is CASYEGTGELFF. The CDR3 bases are TGTGCCAGTTATGAGGGTACCGGGGAGCTGTTTTTT. V usage is TRBV27 and J usage is TRBJ2-2, with D perhaps TRBD2 (5 bases). CDR3 length: 12 residues. V was cut by 9 bases and J by 5 bases, with 10 bases left in between. The germline V gene has CDR1 MNHEY and CDR2 SMNVEV (reference sequence).

The rearrangement uses TRBV6-6 and TRBJ1-4; D is possibly TRBD1 (5 bases). Per germline, CDR1 MNHNY and CDR2 SVGAGI (reference sequence). The CDR3 sequence is 13 residues long. Trimming cost V 4 bases and J 5 bases, with 8 bases left between them. The DNA for the CDR3 is TGTGCCAGCAGTTCAGGGATGAATGAAAAACTGTTTTTT. It codes for CASSSGMNEKLFF.

The chain combines TRBV19 with TRBJ2-7; 7 positions agree with TRBD1. With V trimmed by 5 bases and J by 3 bases, 13 bases remained unmatched. The germline V gene has CDR1 LNHDA and CDR2 SQIVND (reference sequence). CDR3 length: 16 amino acids. CDR3 residues: CASSHRGPGGIYEQYF. DNA for the CDR3: TGTGCCAGTAGTCATAGGGGGCCCGGTGGAATCTACGAGCAGTACTTC.

The rearrangement uses TRBV7-2 and TRBJ1-5; 7 bases are shared with TRBD1. Germline assignment: CDR1 SGHTA and CDR2 FQGNSA. V lost 5 bases, J lost 7 bases, and 8 bases stayed unmatched. The CDR3 contains 14 residues. The DNA of the CDR3 is TGTGCCAGCAGCGCCACAGGGGCCGTCCAGCCCCAGCATTTT. Protein product: CASSATGAVQPQHF.

J is TRBJ1-5 and V is TRBV2; 7 bases agree with TRBD1. Germline V lookup: CDR1 SNHLY, CDR2 FYNNEI. V lost 6 bases to trimming and J lost 3 bases; unmatched junction nucleotides: 5. The CDR3 runs to 14 residues. In DNA form, the CDR3 reads TGTGCCAGCAGGGGGGACAGTATCAATCAGCCCCAGCATTTT. Translating it yields CASRGDSINQPQHF.

The table lists this clone with a count of one. The V and J genes are TRBV5-1 and TRBJ2-3, with TRBD1 identical over 9 bases. Germline V CDR1 and CDR2: SGHRS, YFSETQ. J was trimmed by 2 bases and V by 6 bases; bases with no gene match: 13. The CDR3 length is 17 residues. CDR3: CASTWGLDRGITDTQYF. CDR3 nucleotide sequence: TGCGCCAGCACCTGGGGCCTCGACAGGGGGATCACAGATACGCAGTATTTT. Combining the CDR3 with reference TRBV5-1 and TRBJ2-3 gives the whole variable domain KAGVTQTPRYLIKTRGQQVTLSCSPISGHRSVSWYQQTPGQGLQFLFEYFSETQRNKGNFPGRFSGRQFSNSRSEMNVSTLELGDSALYLCASTWGLDRGITDTQYFGPGTRLTVL.

This chain uses TRBV5-4 with TRBJ2-6; D is undetermined. V was clipped by 4 bases and J by 1 base, with 6 bases between them. Germline assignment: CDR1 SGHNT and CDR2 YYREEE (reference sequence). The CDR3 loop spans 14 amino acids. The CDR3 region has the DNA TGTGCCAGCAGCCCCATTTCTGGGGCCAACGTCCTGACTTTC. Translated, it gives CASSPISGANVLTF. Using reference TRBV5-4 and TRBJ2-6 for the parts outside the CDR3, the full variable domain is ETGVTQSPTHLIKTRGQQVTLRCSSQSGHNTVSWYQQALGQGPQFIFQYYREEENGRGNFPPRFSGLQFPNYSSELNVNALELDDSALYLCASSPISGANVLTFGAGSRLTVL.